This T cell receptor (beta chain) stems from a study of cytomegalovirus exposure and HLA in healthy donors. Regarding the study as a whole: A later look showed TCR association rates differing by HLA locus, highest for DRB1 and lowest for HLA-C. Immune exposure information comprised only CMV serostatus. Using a false discovery rate of 0.05, a later analysis showed that approximately 17,000 TCR beta sequences were associated with HLA alleles.

The PCR ran on 60 Vbeta and 13 Jbeta primers. Some clones are missing from TCRdb's copy, which holds only in-frame ones; the method was immunoSEQ multiplex PCR. The sample contains almost 200,000 clones, 70% to 80% of which appear only once. Worth noting for this clone: Its antigen is still unknown.

This CDR3 comprises 17 residues. V lost 1 base and J 6 bases, leaving 16 bases between the germline ends. From germline, CDR1 is SGHTA and CDR2 FQGNSA. The sequence was obtained from a male donor in good health and CMV-seropositive. The sample consisted of PBMCs. The rearrangement links TRBV7-2 to TRBJ1-6, with D perhaps TRBD1 (6 bases). The CDR3 DNA follows: TGTGCCAGCAGCTTAGTAACGGGGGGCCGGTTTAATTCACCCCTCCACTTT. Protein product: CASSLVTGGRFNSPLHF.